This T cell receptor (beta chain) is drawn from a study of blood T cells in healthy people across ages. PCR was performed a second time for about 7 to 12 cycles using a sample-barcoded 5' primer and a J-beta primer mix. Every individual sample yielded 2.5 million or more paired-end reads (each containing CDR3). TCRdb ran MiXCR on the 5' RACE reads and lists one entry per CDR3 protein. The sample has 850,000 to 1,000,000 distinct CDR3 sequences; roughly 51% are singletons. The sample consisted of blood. The TCR sequence derives from a woman aged 55 to 70 in good health.

The CDR3 DNA sequence: TGCAGTTCCTCCGGACTAGCAGGTTACAATGAGCAGTTCTTC. Encoded protein: CSSSGLAGYNEQFF. This chain links TRBV20-1 with TRBJ2-1, with 8 nucleotides matching TRBD2. V was pared by 8 bases and J by 4 bases, with 10 bases of the junction left unmatched. CDR1 is DFQATT and CDR2 is SNEGSKA in the germline V gene (reference sequence). The CDR3 totals 14 residues.